The 4 T cell receptor beta chains reported below all come from one sample, sequenced in a study of neurological immune-mediated disorders. TCRdb used MiXCR to reprocess the 5' RACE reads, holding one entry per CDR3 protein. The sample yields 65,000 to 80,000 distinct CDR3 sequences, about 15% seen once. Source material: PBMCs. These receptors were obtained from a woman in her thirties or forties in good health.

This clonotype was recorded at least ten times. The chain recombines TRBV18 with TRBJ2-7; TRBD1 is a possible D gene (6 bases). Germline V lookup: CDR1 KGHSH, CDR2 LQKENI. CDR3 size: 14 residues. V was shortened by 2 bases and J by 4 bases, with 12 bases between the two germline ends. CDR3 nucleotides: TGTGCCAGCTCACCAGACAGGTCCCAATACGAGCAGTACTTC. Its protein product is CASSPDRSQYEQYF.

This clonotype was seen more than once but under ten times. The CDR3 DNA reads as TGTGCCAGCAGTTTCAGGACTAGCGGAACCAAAAACATTCAGTACTTC. This sequence encodes CASSFRTSGTKNIQYF. The rearrangement joins TRBV12-3 or TRBV12-4 to TRBJ2-4; TRBD2 matches at 10 bases. J gave up 2 bases and V 3 bases, and 4 bases lay outside the gene matches. The CDR3 extends over 16 amino acids.

A note on this clonotype: This sequence may be a read error, since a much larger clone differs from it by one base. This chain uses TRBV20-1 with TRBJ2-7, with 12 bases lining up with TRBD2. V lost 1 base and J lost 9; bases outside the gene matches: 10. Germline V gives CDR1 DFQATT, CDR2 SNEGSKA (reference sequence). The CDR3 is made up of 15 amino acids. In nucleotides, the CDR3 is TGCAGTGCTAGAGGTACTAGCGGGGGGCCCTGGGGGCAGTACGTC. The encoded protein is CSARGTSGGPWGQYV.

The CDR3 spells CAWSVGRGDGYTF. The DNA of the CDR3 is TGTGCCTGGAGTGTAGGAAGAGGGGACGGCTACACCTTC. The rearrangement joins TRBV30 to TRBJ1-2; possible D gene TRBD1, 5 bases. Looked up from germline, CDR1 is GTSNPN and CDR2 is SVGIG (reference sequence). The CDR3 consists of 13 residues. V was trimmed by 0 bases and J by 8 bases, leaving 13 bases between them.